This T cell receptor beta chain was identified during a study of T cells in Graves' hyperthyroidism and ophthalmopathy. Study results and caveats: In the analysis, a 13 V-J model separated ophthalmopathy from stable hyperthyroidism.

RNA transcripts served as the template for amplifying TCR beta CDR3 regions. Primed by the HTBI set, a first-round RT-PCR was run on the TCR CDR3. TCRdb recomputed calls from the multiplex PCR reads with MiXCR, one row per CDR3 protein. The table shows a few hundred thousand distinct CDR3 sequences, with 15% to 17% occurring only once. The CDR3 has 16 amino acids. The germline gives CDR1 MDHEN, CDR2 SYDVKM. V lost 1 base to trimming and J lost 1 base, with 8 bases between them. Hyperthyroidism was newly diagnosed in patients aged 18 to 65 (duration under 2 months). On the basis of clinical symptoms, serum thyroxine and TRAb, thyroid ultrasound and orbital computed tomography, diagnoses were made. Cells are PBMCs isolated from more than 8.5 ml of fresh blood. This clonotype showed up many times. The antigen is unknown.

Sequencing was carried out using blood. The receptor comes from a woman aged 18-29 years with Graves' hyperthyroidism that later progressed to Graves' ophthalmopathy. The rearrangement joins TRBV28 to TRBJ1-6; D unresolved. The CDR3 DNA follows: TGTGCCAGCAGTTTATCTGGGGTTTCCTATAATTCACCCCTCCACTTT. It yields the protein CASSLSGVSYNSPLHF.